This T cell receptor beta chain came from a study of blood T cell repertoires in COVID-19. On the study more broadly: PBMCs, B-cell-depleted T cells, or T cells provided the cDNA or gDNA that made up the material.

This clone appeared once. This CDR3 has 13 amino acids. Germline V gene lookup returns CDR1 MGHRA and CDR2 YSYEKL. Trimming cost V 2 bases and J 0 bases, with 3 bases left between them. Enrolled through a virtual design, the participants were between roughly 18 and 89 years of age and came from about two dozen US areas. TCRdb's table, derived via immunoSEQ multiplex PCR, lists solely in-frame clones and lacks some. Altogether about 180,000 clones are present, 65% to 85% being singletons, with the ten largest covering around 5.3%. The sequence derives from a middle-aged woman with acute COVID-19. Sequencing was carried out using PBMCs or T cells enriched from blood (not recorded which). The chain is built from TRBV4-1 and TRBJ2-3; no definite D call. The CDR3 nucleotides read TGCGCCAGCAGCCAATATAGCACAGATACGCAGTATTTT. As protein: CASSQYSTDTQYF.